This record covers a single TCR beta chain. Its antigen is undetermined. The read finishes 3 residues shy of the CDR3 end, and the germline J gene is used to complete it. With 0 bases removed from V and 5 bases from J, the gap between germline ends came to 7 bases. The CDR3 extends over 12 amino acids. In germline, CDR1 is DFQATT, CDR2 SNEGSKA (reference sequence). Some clones are missing from TCRdb's copy, which holds only in-frame ones; the method was immunoSEQ multiplex PCR. The sample has fewer than 40,000 clones; the top ten hold under 8%. The data stem from a study of T cells in women clearing cervical HPV infection. Study as a whole: Controls' single incident HPV16 infection cleared within 12 months without precancer. Controls gave blood once infection was undetectable; cases at lesion identification. For cases, blood was sampled a median about 140 days after lesion detection, interquartile range roughly 80 to 230 days. The study's findings and limits: Cases carried less TRBV6-7 than controls: roughly 0.12% versus 0.17%.

The sequence was obtained from a woman aged 18-70 years with a cervical HPV16 infection that either progressed to CIN3+ or cleared (not recorded which). The source material was blood buffy coat. The rearrangement joins TRBV20-1 to TRBJ2-5; D unclear. The chain's CDR3 is CSAREIQETQYF. The sequenced CDR3 bases are TGCAGTGCTAGAGAGATTCAGGAGACC.